The 5 T cell receptor beta chains presented below share a single source sample, sequenced in a study of Graves' ophthalmopathy and Graves' hyperthyroidism. Researchers took RNA transcripts and amplified TCR beta CDR3 regions from them. Scientists carried out first-round RT-PCR using HTBI primers and then a second-round multiplex PCR. TCRdb reprocessed the multiplex PCR reads with MiXCR, giving one entry per CDR3 protein. The sample contains about 620,000 distinct CDR3 sequences, 20% to 25% of which appear only once. Specimen: peripheral blood. These receptors originate from a woman under 30 with stable Graves' hyperthyroidism. Some clones in this sample may be carry-over from other donors' samples.

This clonotype showed up just once. J is TRBJ2-1 and V is TRBV18; TRBD1 aligns across 7 bases. Germline V gives CDR1 KGHSH, CDR2 LQKENI. The V gene end was trimmed by 2 bases and the J gene end by 5 bases; junction bases not matched to a gene: 0. The CDR3 has 13 amino acids. The CDR3 nucleotides read TGTGCCAGCTCACCAACAGGGGACAATGAGCAGTTCTTC. Translated, it gives CASSPTGDNEQFF.

Only one count was recorded for this clonotype. The CDR3 spells CASTPNGGTVTMNTEAFF. CDR3 DNA: TGTGCCAGCACCCCCAATGGTGGGACGGTCACTATGAACACTGAAGCTTTCTTT. This sequence joins TRBV2 and TRBJ1-1; maybe TRBD1 (5 bases). V was pared by 7 bases and J by 0 bases, with 24 bases between. The CDR3 is 18 residues long. Germline V gene data show CDR1 as SNHLY and CDR2 as FYNNEI.

At least ten counts were recorded for this clonotype. The rearrangement uses TRBV12-3 or TRBV12-4 and TRBJ2-6; D is undetermined. The germline V and J ends were trimmed by 6 bases and 3 bases, with 9 bases remaining between them. The CDR3 has 14 amino acids. The CDR3 sequence: CASSPLVGANVLTF. In nucleotides, the CDR3 is TGTGCCAGCAGCCCCCTGGTTGGGGCCAACGTCCTGACTTTC.

This clonotype showed up many times. This rearrangement joins TRBV7-8 to TRBJ1-1; tentative D call: TRBD1 (6 bases). The CDR3 runs 12 residues. Germline assignment: CDR1 SGHVS and CDR2 FQNEAQ. The ends were cut back, 10 bases at V and 10 bases at J, with 19 bases in the middle. The CDR3 DNA reads as TGTGCCACCACTACGGCTCGAGGGGGAGCTTTCTTT. It codes for CATTTARGGAFF.

This clonotype was seen at least ten times. The V gene is TRBV20-1, the J gene TRBJ1-1; D call uncertain. This CDR3 is built from 12 residues. Trimming removed 3 bases at V and 6 bases at J, with 11 bases between. CDR1 is DFQATT and CDR2 is SNEGSKA in the germline V gene (reference sequence). CDR3 loop: CSASAKPPEAFF. The CDR3, as DNA: TGCAGTGCTAGTGCCAAGCCCCCTGAAGCTTTCTTT.